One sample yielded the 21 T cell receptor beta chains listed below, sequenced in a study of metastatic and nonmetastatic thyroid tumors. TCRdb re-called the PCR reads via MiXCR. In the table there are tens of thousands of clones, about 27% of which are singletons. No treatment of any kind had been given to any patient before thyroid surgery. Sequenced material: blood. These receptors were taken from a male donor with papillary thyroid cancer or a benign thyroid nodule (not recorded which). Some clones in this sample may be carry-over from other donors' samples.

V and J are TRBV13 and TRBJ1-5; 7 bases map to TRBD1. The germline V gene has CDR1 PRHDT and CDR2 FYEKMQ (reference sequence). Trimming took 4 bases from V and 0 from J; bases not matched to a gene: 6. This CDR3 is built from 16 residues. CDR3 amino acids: CASSSGQVNSNQPQHF. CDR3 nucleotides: TGTGCCAGCAGCTCCGGACAGGTAAATAGCAATCAGCCCCAGCATTTT. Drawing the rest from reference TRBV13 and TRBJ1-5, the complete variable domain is AAGVIQSPRHLIKEKRETATLKCYPIPRHDTVYWYQQGPGQDPQFLISFYEKMQSDKGSIPDRFSAQQFSDYHSELNMSSLELGDSALYFCASSSGQVNSNQPQHFGDGTRLSIL.

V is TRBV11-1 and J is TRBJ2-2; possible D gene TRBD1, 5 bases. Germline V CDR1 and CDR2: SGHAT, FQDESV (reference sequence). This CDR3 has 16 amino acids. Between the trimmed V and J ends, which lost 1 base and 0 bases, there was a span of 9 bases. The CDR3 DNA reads TGTGCCAGCAGCTTAGTCGAAGGGGCGAACACCGGGGAGCTGTTTTTT. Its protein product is CASSLVEGANTGELFF.

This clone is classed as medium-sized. The CDR3 region is CSARTRNSPLHF. The CDR3 DNA follows: TGCAGTGCTAGAACTCGTAATTCACCCCTCCACTTT. The gene calls are TRBV20-1 and TRBJ1-6; no reliable D call. The CDR3 covers 12 residues. The germline V gene has CDR1 DFQATT and CDR2 SNEGSKA (reference sequence). Trimming left V 2 bases short and J 6 bases short, with 5 bases between.

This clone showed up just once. The DNA for the CDR3 is TGTGCCAGCAGCATAGAGTGGACAGACTCCTACGAGCAGTACTTC. Protein: CASSIEWTDSYEQYF. The V call is TRBV9, the J call TRBJ2-7; D possibly corresponds to TRBD1 (6 bases). Germline CDR1 and CDR2: SGDLS and YYNGEE. CDR3 length: 15 residues. V lost 4 bases, J lost 0 bases, and 14 bases lay in between.

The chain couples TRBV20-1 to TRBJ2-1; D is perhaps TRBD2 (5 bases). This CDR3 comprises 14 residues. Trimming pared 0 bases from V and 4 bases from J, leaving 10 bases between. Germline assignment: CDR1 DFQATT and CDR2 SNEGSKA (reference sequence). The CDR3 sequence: CSARDPGSYNEQFF. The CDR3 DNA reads TGCAGTGCTAGAGATCCGGGAAGTTACAATGAGCAGTTCTTC.

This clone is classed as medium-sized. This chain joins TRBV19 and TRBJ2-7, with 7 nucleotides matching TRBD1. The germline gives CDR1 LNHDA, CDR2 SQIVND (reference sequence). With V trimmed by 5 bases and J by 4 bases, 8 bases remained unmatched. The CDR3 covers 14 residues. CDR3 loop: CASSAHRGGYEQYF. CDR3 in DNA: TGTGCCAGTAGTGCCCACAGGGGTGGGTACGAGCAGTACTTC. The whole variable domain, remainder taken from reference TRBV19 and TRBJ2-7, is DGGITQSPKYLFRKEGQNVTLSCEQNLNHDAMYWYRQDPGQGLRLIYYSQIVNDFQKGDIAEGYSVSREKKESFPLTVTSAQKNPTAFYLCASSAHRGGYEQYFGPGTRLTVT.

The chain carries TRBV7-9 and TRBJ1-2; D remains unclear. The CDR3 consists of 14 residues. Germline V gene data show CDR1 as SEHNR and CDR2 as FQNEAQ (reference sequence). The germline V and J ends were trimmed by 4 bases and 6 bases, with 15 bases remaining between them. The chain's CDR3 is CASSSWDTGDGYTF. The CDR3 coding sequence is TGTGCCAGCAGCTCTTGGGATACGGGTGATGGCTACACCTTC.

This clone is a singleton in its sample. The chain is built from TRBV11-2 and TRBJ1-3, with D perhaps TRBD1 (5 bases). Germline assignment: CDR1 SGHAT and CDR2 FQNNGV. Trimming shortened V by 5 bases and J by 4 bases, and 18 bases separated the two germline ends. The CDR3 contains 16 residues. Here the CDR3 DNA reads TGTGCCAGCAGCCCCGTCGCGGGGGTATCGGGAAACACCATATATTTT. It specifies CASSPVAGVSGNTIYF.

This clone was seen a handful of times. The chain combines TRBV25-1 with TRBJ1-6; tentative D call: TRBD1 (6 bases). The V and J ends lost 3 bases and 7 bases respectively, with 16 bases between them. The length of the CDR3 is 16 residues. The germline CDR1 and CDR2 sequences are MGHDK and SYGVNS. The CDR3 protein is CASSEHGRGSNSPLHF. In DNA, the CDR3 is TGTGCCAGCAGTGAGCATGGCAGGGGCTCCAATTCACCCCTCCACTTT. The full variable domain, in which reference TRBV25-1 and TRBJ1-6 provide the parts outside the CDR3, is EADIYQTPRYLVIGTGKKITLECSQTMGHDKMYWYQQDPGMELHLIHYSYGVNSTEKGDLSSESTVSRIRTEHFPLTLESARPSHTSQYLCASSEHGRGSNSPLHFGNGTRLTVT.

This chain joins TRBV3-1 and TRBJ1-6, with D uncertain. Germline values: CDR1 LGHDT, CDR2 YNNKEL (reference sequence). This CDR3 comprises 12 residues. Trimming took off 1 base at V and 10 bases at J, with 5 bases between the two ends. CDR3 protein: CASSQVASPLHF. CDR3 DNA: TGTGCCAGCAGCCAAGTCGCCTCACCCCTCCACTTT.

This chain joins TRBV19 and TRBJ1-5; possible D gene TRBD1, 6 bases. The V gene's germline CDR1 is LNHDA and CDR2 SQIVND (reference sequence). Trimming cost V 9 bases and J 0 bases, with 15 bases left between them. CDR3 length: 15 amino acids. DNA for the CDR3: TGTGCCAGCTGGGGGACATCACATAGCAATCAGCCCCAGCATTTT. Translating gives CASWGTSHSNQPQHF.

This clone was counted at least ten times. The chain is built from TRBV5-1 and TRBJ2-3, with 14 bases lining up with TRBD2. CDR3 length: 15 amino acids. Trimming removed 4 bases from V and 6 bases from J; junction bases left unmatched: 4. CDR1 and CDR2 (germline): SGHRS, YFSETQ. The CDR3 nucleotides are TGCGCCAGCAGCACCGGGACTAGCGGGAGTGATACGCAGTATTTT. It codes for CASSTGTSGSDTQYF. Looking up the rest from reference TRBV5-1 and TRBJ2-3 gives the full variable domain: KAGVTQTPRYLIKTRGQQVTLSCSPISGHRSVSWYQQTPGQGLQFLFEYFSETQRNKGNFPGRFSGRQFSNSRSEMNVSTLELGDSALYLCASSTGTSGSDTQYFGPGTRLTVL.

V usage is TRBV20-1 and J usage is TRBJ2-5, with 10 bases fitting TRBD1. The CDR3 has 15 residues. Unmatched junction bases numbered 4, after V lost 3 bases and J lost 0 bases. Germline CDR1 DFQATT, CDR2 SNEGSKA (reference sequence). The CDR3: CSARTGGTDQETQYF. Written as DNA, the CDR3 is TGCAGTGCTAGGACAGGGGGCACCGACCAAGAGACCCAGTACTTC.

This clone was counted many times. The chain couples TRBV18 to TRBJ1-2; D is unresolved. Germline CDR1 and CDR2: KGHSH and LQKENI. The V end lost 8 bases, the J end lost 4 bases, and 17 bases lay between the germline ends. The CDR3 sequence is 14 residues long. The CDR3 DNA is TGTGCCAGCCCCCGCCCAGATGTCGCCTATGGCTACACCTTC. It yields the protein CASPRPDVAYGYTF.

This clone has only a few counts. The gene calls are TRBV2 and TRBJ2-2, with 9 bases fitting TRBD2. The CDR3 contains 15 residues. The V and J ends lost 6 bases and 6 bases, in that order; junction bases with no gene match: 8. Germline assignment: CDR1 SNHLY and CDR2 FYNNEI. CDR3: CASSSQRGAAGELFF. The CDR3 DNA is TGTGCCAGCAGCAGTCAGCGGGGGGCGGCCGGGGAGCTGTTTTTT. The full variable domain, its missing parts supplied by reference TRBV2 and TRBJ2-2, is EPEVTQTPSHQVTQMGQEVILRCVPISNHLYFYWYRQILGQKVEFLVSFYNNEISEKSEIFDDQFSVERPDGSNFTLKIRSTKLEDSAMYFCASSSQRGAAGELFFGEGSRLTVL.

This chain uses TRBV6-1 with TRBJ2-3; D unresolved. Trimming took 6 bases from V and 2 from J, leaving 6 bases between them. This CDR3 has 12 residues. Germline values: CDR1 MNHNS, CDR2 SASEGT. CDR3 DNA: TGTGCCAGCAGCCACATCACAGATACGCAGTATTTT. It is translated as CASSHITDTQYF.

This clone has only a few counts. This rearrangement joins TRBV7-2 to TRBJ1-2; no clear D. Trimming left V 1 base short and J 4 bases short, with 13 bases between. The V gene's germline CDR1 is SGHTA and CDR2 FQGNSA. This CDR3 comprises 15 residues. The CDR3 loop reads CASSLESHRSYGYTF. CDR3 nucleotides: TGTGCCAGCAGCTTAGAGTCCCACAGAAGCTATGGCTACACCTTC.

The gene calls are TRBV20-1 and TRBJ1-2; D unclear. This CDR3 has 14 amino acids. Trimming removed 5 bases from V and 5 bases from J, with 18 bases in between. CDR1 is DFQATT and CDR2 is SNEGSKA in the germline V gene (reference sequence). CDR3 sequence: CSAGQGAESYGYTF. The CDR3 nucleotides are TGCAGTGCTGGTCAAGGTGCGGAGTCGTATGGCTACACCTTC.

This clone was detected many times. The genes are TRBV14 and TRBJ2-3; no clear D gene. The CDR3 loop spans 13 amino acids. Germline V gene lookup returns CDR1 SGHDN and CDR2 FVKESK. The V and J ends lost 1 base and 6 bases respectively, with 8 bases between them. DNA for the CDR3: TGTGCCAGCAGCCAAGTTCTCTGGGATACGCAGTATTTT. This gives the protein CASSQVLWDTQYF.

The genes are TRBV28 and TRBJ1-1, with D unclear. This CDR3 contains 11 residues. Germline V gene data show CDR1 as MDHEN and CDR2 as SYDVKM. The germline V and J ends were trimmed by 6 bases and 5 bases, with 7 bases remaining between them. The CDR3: CASRWGTEAFF. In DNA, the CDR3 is TGTGCCAGCAGGTGGGGTACTGAAGCTTTCTTT.

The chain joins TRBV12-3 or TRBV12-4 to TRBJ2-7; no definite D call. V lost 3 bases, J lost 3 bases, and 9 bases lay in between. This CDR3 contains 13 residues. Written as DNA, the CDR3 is TGTGCCAGCAGTTTGACCCTTAACTACGAGCAGTACTTC. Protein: CASSLTLNYEQYF.